This T cell receptor (beta chain) emerged from a study of T cell responses to AZD1222 COVID-19 vaccine. With respect to this clone: Its antigen is currently unknown.

Doses given second, at about 4 or about 12 weeks, were pooled. Method: immunoSEQ multiplex PCR; TCRdb's copy keeps in-frame clones and lacks some. The data contain around 80,000 clones, 83% of them seen just once; the ten biggest clones take up under 1.5%. The CDR3 totals 14 residues. The V gene's germline CDR1 is MDHEN and CDR2 SYDVKM. V was clipped by 8 bases and J by 11 bases, with 24 bases between them. Overall study findings and caveats: Just a handful of AZD1222 recipients were seropositive at baseline.

The chain joins TRBV28 to TRBJ1-2; maybe TRBD1 (5 bases). The sequence was obtained from an adult who received the AZD1222 COVID-19 vaccine. This sample comprised peripheral blood, obtained 28 days after the second AZD1222 dose. The CDR3 sequence is CASFSASAGEVYTF. The CDR3 DNA is TGTGCCAGCTTTTCCGCTTCCGCGGGGGAGGTGTACACCTTC.